The rows below give T cell receptor beta chains drawn from one sample of a study of T cell changes during pregnancy in multiple sclerosis. The data were produced by immunoSEQ multiplex PCR, yet TCRdb's version contains in-frame clones alone and is incomplete. The sample holds some 20,000 clones, about 90% seen once. Here the sequenced sample was CD4+ T cells from peripheral blood mononuclear cells, taken in the third trimester of pregnancy. All receptors come from a female donor in good health, enrolled as a control in a pregnancy study. Both conserved end residues are part of each CDR3. Each record gives: J gene, clone size, D gene, V gene, CDR3 protein, CDR3 DNA. A D gene is named only where the DNA matches it firmly. Clone size is stated in some rows and not others, as once, few, many or a class when expanded.

>TRBJ1-3|once|TRBD1|TRBV28
CASYPNGLQGADGNTIYF
TGTGCCAGCTATCCTAACGGGTTACAGGGGGCTGATGGAAACACCATATATTTT
>TRBJ1-1|NA|NA|TRBV28
CASSPPVRTAGGEAFF
TGTGCCAGCAGTCCTCCCGTGAGGACCGCGGGGGGTGAAGCTTTCTTT
>TRBJ2-7|NA|TRBD1|TRBV5-4
CASSRTGKYEQYF
TGTGCCAGCAGCCGGACAGGGAAATACGAGCAGTACTTC
>TRBJ2-7|once|NA|TRBV25-1
CASRTGPYEQYF
TGTGCCAGCAGGACAGGACCCTACGAGCAGTACTTC
>TRBJ2-7|NA|TRBD1|TRBV11-2
CASSHPGDRAHEQYF
TGTGCCAGCAGCCATCCAGGGGACAGGGCCCACGAGCAGTACTTC
>TRBJ1-1|NA|NA|TRBV4-2
CASSQDRRNTEAFF
TGTGCCAGCAGCCAAGATAGGAGGAACACTGAAGCTTTCTTT
>TRBJ1-6|NA|TRBD1|TRBV4-3
CASSQNRGGSPLHF
TGCGCCAGCAGCCAAAACAGGGGAGGTTCACCCCTCCACTTT
>TRBJ2-5|NA|TRBD1|TRBV6-6
CASSLDRDRGTQYF
TGTGCCAGCAGCCTAGACAGGGACCGGGGGACCCAGTACTTC
>TRBJ2-3|NA|NA|TRBV19
CASSMKVSRGTDTQYF
TGTGCCAGTAGTATGAAGGTTTCTAGAGGTACAGATACGCAGTATTTT
>TRBJ2-1|NA|NA|TRBV6-5
CASIGGASSYNEQFF
TGTGCCAGCATTGGGGGGGCCAGCTCCTACAATGAGCAGTTCTTC
>TRBJ2-1|NA|TRBD2|TRBV28
CASSLSPSGYNEQFF
TGTGCCAGCAGTTTATCTCCTAGCGGTTACAATGAGCAGTTCTTC
>TRBJ2-5|NA|TRBD1|TRBV5-6
CASSPTGTGEETQYF
TGTGCCAGCAGCCCCACCGGGACAGGGGAGGAGACCCAGTACTTC
>TRBJ2-5|NA|TRBD1|TRBV29-1
CSARRTGKETQYF
TGCAGCGCTCGAAGGACAGGGAAAGAGACCCAGTACTTC
>TRBJ1-5|NA|NA|TRBV19
CASSKVQISSNQPQHF
TGTGCCAGTAGTAAGGTACAGATTTCTAGCAATCAGCCCCAGCATTTT
>TRBJ1-2|NA|NA|TRBV27
CASSRENRDGYTF
TGTGCCAGCAGTCGAGAAAACAGGGACGGCTACACCTTC
>TRBJ1-5|NA|NA|TRBV12-5
CASVVGVGLNQPQHF
TGTGCTAGTGTCGTCGGAGTGGGGCTCAATCAGCCCCAGCATTTT
>TRBJ1-1|few|NA|TRBV10-3
CAINQGGRDTEAFF
TGTGCCATCAATCAAGGGGGTCGGGACACTGAAGCTTTCTTT
>TRBJ2-7|NA|TRBD2|TRBV5-1
CASRPSGGPGAQYF
TGCGCCAGCAGGCCGAGCGGGGGACCAGGGGCGCAGTACTTC
>TRBJ2-3|NA|TRBD1|TRBV10-3
CAIKGAFSTDTQYF
TGTGCCATCAAGGGGGCTTTTAGCACAGATACGCAGTATTTT
>TRBJ2-5|NA|NA|TRBV5-1
CASSLDGATAQYF
TGCGCCAGCAGCTTGGATGGGGCGACGGCCCAGTACTTC
>TRBJ2-1|NA|NA|TRBV9
CASSADGSYNEQFF
TGTGCCAGCAGCGCAGACGGGTCCTACAATGAGCAGTTCTTC
>TRBJ2-5|NA|TRBD2|TRBV5-1
CASNIGGETQYF
TGCGCCAGCAACATCGGGGGGGAGACCCAGTACTTC
>TRBJ2-1|NA|TRBD2|TRBV11-2
CASRSLSGRAGEQFF
TGTGCCAGCAGATCCCTTAGCGGGAGGGCGGGTGAGCAGTTCTTC
>TRBJ1-2|NA|TRBD1|TRBV19
CASSTQGQGNYGYTF
TGTGCCAGTAGCACCCAAGGACAGGGGAACTATGGCTACACCTTC
>TRBJ1-5|NA|TRBD1|TRBV18
CASSGTGNQPQHF
TGTGCCAGCTCTGGGACAGGGAATCAGCCCCAGCATTTT
>TRBJ2-2|NA|TRBD1|TRBV10-3
CAISWTGGAPSTGELFF
TGTGCCATCAGTTGGACAGGGGGCGCTCCCAGCACCGGGGAGCTGTTTTTT
>TRBJ1-5|NA|NA|TRBV27
CASRRLGGARVHSNQPQHF
TGTGCCAGCAGGCGCCTTGGGGGGGCGAGGGTTCACAGCAATCAGCCCCAGCATTTT
>TRBJ1-1|once|NA|TRBV7-3
CASSPGLGTEAFF
TGTGCCAGCAGCCCAGGGTTGGGCACTGAAGCTTTCTTT
>TRBJ1-6|NA|TRBD1|TRBV6-4
CASSPTGGCNSPLHF
TGTGCCAGCAGTCCCACAGGGGGTTGTAATTCACCCCTCCACTTT
>TRBJ1-1|NA|NA|TRBV6-5
CASSYHAGPVITEAFF
TGTGCCAGCAGTTACCATGCGGGCCCGGTGATAACTGAAGCTTTCTTT
>TRBJ2-7|NA|NA|TRBV5-6
CASTGYGYEQYF
TGTGCCAGCACAGGGTACGGCTACGAGCAGTACTTC